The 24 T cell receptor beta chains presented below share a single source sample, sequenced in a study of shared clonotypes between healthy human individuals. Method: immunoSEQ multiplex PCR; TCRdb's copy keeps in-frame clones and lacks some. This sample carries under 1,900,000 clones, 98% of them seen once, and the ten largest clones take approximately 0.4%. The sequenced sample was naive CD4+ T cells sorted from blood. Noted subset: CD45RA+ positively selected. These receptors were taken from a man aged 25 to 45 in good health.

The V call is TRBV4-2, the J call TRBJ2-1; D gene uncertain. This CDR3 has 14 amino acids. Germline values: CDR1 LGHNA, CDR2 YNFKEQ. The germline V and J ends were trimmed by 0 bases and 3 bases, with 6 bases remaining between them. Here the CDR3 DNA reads TGTGCCAGCAGCCAAGATTACAGCTACAATGAGCAGTTCTTC. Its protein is CASSQDYSYNEQFF.

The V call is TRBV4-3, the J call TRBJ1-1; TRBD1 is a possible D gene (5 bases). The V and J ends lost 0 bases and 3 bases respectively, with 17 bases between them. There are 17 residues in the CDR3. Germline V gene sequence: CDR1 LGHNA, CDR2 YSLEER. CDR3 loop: CASSQDPPGRVDTEAFF. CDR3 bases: TGCGCCAGCAGCCAAGATCCCCCAGGGAGAGTGGACACTGAAGCTTTCTTT.

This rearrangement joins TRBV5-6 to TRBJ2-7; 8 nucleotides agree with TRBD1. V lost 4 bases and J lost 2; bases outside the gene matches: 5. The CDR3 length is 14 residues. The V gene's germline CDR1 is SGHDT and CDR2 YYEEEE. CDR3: CASSRTGIAYEQYF. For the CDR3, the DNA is TGTGCCAGCAGCAGGACAGGGATTGCCTACGAGCAGTACTTC.

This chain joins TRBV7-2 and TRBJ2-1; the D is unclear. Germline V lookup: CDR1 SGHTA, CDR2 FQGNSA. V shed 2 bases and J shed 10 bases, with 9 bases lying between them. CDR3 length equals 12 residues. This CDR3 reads CASSLFSDEQFF. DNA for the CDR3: TGTGCCAGCAGCTTATTTTCAGACGAGCAGTTCTTC. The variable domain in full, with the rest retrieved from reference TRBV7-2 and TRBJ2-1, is GAGVSQSPSNKVTEKGKDVELRCDPISGHTALYWYRQSLGQGLEFLIYFQGNSAPDKSGLPSDRFSAERTGGSVSTLTIQRTQQEDSAVYLCASSLFSDEQFFGPGTRLTVL.

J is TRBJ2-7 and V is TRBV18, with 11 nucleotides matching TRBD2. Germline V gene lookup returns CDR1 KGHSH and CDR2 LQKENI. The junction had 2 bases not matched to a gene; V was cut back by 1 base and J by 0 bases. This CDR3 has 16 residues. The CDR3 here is CASSPLTSGNSYEQYF. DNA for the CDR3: TGTGCCAGCTCACCACTGACTAGCGGGAACTCCTACGAGCAGTACTTC.

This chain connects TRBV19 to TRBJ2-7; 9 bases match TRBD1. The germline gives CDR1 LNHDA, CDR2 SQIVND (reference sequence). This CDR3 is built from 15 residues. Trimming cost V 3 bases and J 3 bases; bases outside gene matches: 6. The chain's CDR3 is CASSMGRTGDYEQYF. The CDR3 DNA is TGTGCCAGTAGTATGGGAAGGACAGGGGACTACGAGCAGTACTTC.

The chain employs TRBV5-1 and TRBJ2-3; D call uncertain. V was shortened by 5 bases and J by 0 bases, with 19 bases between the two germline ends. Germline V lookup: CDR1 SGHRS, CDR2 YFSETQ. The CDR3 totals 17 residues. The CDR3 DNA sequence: TGCGCCAGCAGTAGGATACCCGACGCCACTAGCACAGATACGCAGTATTTT. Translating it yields CASSRIPDATSTDTQYF.

The CDR3 bases are TGTGCCAGTAGTATGCCCAGGGGAATTGGAAACACCATATATTTT. Translated, it gives CASSMPRGIGNTIYF. This chain connects TRBV19 to TRBJ1-3, with D possibly matching TRBD1 (6 bases). Per germline, CDR1 LNHDA and CDR2 SQIVND (reference sequence). Between the trimmed V and J ends, which lost 3 bases and 3 bases, there was a span of 12 bases. CDR3 length equals 15 residues. Looking up the rest from reference TRBV19 and TRBJ1-3 gives the full variable domain: DGGITQSPKYLFRKEGQNVTLSCEQNLNHDAMYWYRQDPGQGLRLIYYSQIVNDFQKGDIAEGYSVSREKKESFPLTVTSAQKNPTAFYLCASSMPRGIGNTIYFGEGSWLTVV.

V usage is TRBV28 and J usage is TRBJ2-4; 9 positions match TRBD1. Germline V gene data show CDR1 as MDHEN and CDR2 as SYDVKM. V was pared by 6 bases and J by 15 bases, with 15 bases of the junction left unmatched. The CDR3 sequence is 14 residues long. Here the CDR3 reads CASRQGTGRFSWYF. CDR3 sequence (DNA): TGTGCCAGCAGACAAGGGACAGGGAGATTCTCCTGGTACTTC.

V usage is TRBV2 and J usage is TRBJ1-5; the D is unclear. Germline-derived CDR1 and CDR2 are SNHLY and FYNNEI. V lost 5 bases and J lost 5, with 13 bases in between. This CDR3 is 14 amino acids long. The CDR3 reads CASSQYLQDQPQHF. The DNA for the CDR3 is TGTGCCAGCAGTCAGTATCTCCAGGATCAGCCCCAGCATTTT.

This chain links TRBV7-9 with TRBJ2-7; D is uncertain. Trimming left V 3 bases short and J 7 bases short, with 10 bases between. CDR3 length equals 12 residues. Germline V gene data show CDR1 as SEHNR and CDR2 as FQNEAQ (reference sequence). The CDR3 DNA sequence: TGTGCCAGCAGCTTCACGCCGGTTGAGCAGTACTTC. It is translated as CASSFTPVEQYF.

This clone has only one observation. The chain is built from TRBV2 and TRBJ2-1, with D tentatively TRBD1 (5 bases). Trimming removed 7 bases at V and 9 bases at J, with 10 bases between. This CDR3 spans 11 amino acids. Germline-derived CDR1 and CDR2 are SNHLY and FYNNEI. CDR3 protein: CASTGALEQFF. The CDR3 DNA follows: TGTGCCAGCACTGGGGCTCTTGAGCAGTTCTTC.

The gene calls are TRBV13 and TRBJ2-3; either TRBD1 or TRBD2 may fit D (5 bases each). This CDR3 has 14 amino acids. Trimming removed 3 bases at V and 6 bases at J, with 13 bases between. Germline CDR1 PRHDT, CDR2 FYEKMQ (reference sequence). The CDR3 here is CASSFRDPRDTQYF. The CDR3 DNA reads TGTGCCAGCAGCTTCAGGGACCCTCGGGATACGCAGTATTTT.

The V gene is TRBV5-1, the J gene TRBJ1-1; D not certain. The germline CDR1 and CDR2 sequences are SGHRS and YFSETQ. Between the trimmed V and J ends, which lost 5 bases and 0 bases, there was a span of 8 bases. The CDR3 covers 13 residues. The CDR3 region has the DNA TGCGCCAGCAGTGGCGCCATGAACACTGAAGCTTTCTTT. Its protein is CASSGAMNTEAFF.

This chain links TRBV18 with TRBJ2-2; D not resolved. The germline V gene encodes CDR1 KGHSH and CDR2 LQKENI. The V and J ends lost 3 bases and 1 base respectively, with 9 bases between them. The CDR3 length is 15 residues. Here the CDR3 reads CASSPRGVNTGELFF. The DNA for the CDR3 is TGTGCCAGCTCACCTCGTGGGGTGAACACCGGGGAGCTGTTTTTT.

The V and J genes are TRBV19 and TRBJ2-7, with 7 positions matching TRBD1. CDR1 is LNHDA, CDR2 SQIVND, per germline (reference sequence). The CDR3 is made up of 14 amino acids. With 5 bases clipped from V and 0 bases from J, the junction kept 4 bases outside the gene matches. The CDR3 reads CASSPWDSSYEQYF. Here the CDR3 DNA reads TGTGCCAGTAGTCCCTGGGACAGCTCCTACGAGCAGTACTTC. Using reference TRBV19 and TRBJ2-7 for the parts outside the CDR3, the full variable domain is DGGITQSPKYLFRKEGQNVTLSCEQNLNHDAMYWYRQDPGQGLRLIYYSQIVNDFQKGDIAEGYSVSREKKESFPLTVTSAQKNPTAFYLCASSPWDSSYEQYFGPGTRLTVT.

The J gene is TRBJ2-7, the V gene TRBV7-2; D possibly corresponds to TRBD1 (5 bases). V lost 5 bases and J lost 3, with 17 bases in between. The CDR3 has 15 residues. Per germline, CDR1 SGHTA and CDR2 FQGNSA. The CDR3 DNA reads TGTGCCAGCAGCCCTCGGAGCAGGGTGGTCTACGAGCAGTACTTC. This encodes CASSPRSRVVYEQYF.

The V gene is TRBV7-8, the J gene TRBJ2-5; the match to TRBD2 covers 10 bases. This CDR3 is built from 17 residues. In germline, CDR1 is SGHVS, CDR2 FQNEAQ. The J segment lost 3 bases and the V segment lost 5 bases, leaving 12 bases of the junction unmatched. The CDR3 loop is CASSPEGRLAGEETQYF. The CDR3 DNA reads TGTGCCAGCAGCCCCGAGGGAAGGCTAGCGGGAGAAGAGACCCAGTACTTC. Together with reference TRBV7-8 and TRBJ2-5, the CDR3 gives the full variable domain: GAGVSQSPRYKVAKRGQDVALRCDPISGHVSLFWYQQALGQGPEFLTYFQNEAQLDKSGLPSDRFFAERPEGSVSTLKIQRTQQEDSAVYLCASSPEGRLAGEETQYFGPGTRLLVL.

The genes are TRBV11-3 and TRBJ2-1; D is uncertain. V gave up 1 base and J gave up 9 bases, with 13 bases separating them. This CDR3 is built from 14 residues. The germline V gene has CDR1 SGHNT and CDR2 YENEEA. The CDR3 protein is CASSLGGAPGEQFF. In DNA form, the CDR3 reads TGTGCCAGCAGCTTAGGAGGAGCCCCTGGTGAGCAGTTCTTC.

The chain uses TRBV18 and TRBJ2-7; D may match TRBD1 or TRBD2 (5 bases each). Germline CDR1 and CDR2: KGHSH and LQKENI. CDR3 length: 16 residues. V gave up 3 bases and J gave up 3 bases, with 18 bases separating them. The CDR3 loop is CASSPAGTLRVYEQYF. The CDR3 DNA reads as TGTGCCAGCTCACCGGCCGGGACCCTAAGGGTCTACGAGCAGTACTTC.

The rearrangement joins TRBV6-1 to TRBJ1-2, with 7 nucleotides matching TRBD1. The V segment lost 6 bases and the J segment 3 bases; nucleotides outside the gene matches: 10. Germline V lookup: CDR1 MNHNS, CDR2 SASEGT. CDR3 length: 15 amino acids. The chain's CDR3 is CASSPTGLVHYGYTF. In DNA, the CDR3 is TGTGCCAGCAGCCCGACAGGGCTGGTCCACTATGGCTACACCTTC.

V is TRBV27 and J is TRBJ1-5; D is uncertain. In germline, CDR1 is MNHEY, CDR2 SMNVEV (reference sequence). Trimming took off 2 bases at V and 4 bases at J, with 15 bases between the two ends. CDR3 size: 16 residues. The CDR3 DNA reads TGTGCCAGCAGTTTAACGAAAGGGCGGCGGAATCAGCCCCAGCATTTT. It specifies CASSLTKGRRNQPQHF.

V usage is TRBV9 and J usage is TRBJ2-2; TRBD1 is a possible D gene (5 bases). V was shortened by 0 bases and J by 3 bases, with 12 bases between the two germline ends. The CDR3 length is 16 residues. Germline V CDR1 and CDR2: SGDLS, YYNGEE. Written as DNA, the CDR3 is TGTGCCAGCAGCGTAGCTGTGGGGCGAGACACCGGGGAGCTGTTTTTT. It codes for CASSVAVGRDTGELFF.

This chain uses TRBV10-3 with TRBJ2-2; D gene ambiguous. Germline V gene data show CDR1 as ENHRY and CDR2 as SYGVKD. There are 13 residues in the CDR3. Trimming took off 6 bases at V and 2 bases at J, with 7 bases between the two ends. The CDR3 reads CAIRETNTGELFF. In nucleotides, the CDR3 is TGTGCCATCAGAGAGACAAACACCGGGGAGCTGTTTTTT.